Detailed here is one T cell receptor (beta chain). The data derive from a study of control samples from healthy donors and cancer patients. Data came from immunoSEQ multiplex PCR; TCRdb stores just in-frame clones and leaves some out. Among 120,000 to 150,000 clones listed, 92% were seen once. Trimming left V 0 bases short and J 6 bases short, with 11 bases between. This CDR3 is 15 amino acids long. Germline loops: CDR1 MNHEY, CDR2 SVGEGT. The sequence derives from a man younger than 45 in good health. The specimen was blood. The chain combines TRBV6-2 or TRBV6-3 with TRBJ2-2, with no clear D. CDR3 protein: CASSYSRLAAGELFF. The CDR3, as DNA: TGTGCCAGCAGTTACTCGAGGCTCGCGGCCGGGGAGCTGTTTTTT.